Presented here are 20 T cell receptor beta chains from one specimen sequenced in a study of shared clonotypes between healthy human individuals. Measured with immunoSEQ multiplex PCR; TCRdb has only the in-frame clones, and not every one. The table lists 950,000 to 1,200,000 clones, about 80% of them singletons. Sequencing was done on a sample of memory CD4+ T cells from PBMCs. Described subset: CD45RA-negative fraction. Receptors originate from a man younger than 35 in good health. Some clones in this sample may be carry-over from other donors' samples.

The DNA of the CDR3 is TGTGCCTGGAGTGTTGGTCAGGGGCTAAATACGCAGTATTTT. Its protein product is CAWSVGQGLNTQYF. V and J are TRBV30 and TRBJ2-3, with a possible D match to TRBD1 (6 bases). Trimming left V 0 bases short and J 7 bases short, with 14 bases between. This CDR3 is built from 14 residues. CDR1 GTSNPN and CDR2 SVGIG come from the germline V gene (reference sequence).

The chain uses TRBV7-9 and TRBJ1-1; 9 nucleotides match TRBD1. Per the germline V gene, CDR1 is SEHNR and CDR2 is FQNEAQ (reference sequence). After removal of 5 bases from V and 5 bases from J, the junction contained 6 bases not matched to a gene. CDR3 length: 14 amino acids. CDR3 sequence reads: CASSKQGAVTEAFF. CDR3 nucleotide sequence: TGTGCCAGCAGCAAACAGGGGGCGGTGACTGAAGCTTTCTTT.

This clone showed up just a few times. The chain joins TRBV11-1 to TRBJ2-6; tentative D call: TRBD1 (6 bases). Trimming shortened V by 6 bases and J by 1 base, and 10 bases separated the two germline ends. CDR3 size: 15 residues. Germline V gives CDR1 SGHAT, CDR2 FQDESV (reference sequence). The CDR3 DNA reads TGTGCCAGCAGACAAACAGGGTCTGGGGCCAACGTCCTGACTTTC. Translating gives CASRQTGSGANVLTF.

CDR3 in DNA: TGTGCCAGCAGTTTATCGGGGAATGGCTACACCTTC. It yields the protein CASSLSGNGYTF. The J gene is TRBJ1-2, the V gene TRBV28; D call uncertain. The V gene's germline CDR1 is MDHEN and CDR2 SYDVKM. The ends were cut back, 1 base at V and 6 bases at J, with 6 bases in the middle. The length of the CDR3 is 12 residues.

CDR3 in amino acids: CASSQGWNTEAFF. As DNA, the CDR3 is TGCGCCAGCAGCCAAGGGTGGAACACTGAAGCTTTCTTT. This sequence joins TRBV5-1 and TRBJ1-1; D unresolved. The V gene lost 4 bases and the J gene lost 1 base, with 8 bases spanning the gap. Looked up from germline, CDR1 is SGHRS and CDR2 is YFSETQ. The CDR3 runs 13 residues.

The CDR3 DNA reads as TGTGCCAGCAGCCCAGGTGGTAGCGGGAGATCTACAGATACGCAGTATTTT. This sequence encodes CASSPGGSGRSTDTQYF. The chain is built from TRBV5-6 and TRBJ2-3; 9 nucleotides match TRBD2. Per germline, CDR1 SGHDT and CDR2 YYEEEE. This CDR3 comprises 17 residues. J was trimmed by 3 bases and V by 4 bases; bases with no gene match: 12.

The rearrangement uses TRBV9 and TRBJ2-1; D gene unclear. Germline values: CDR1 SGDLS, CDR2 YYNGEE. CDR3 size: 15 residues. V lost 3 bases, J lost 2 bases, and 12 bases lay in between. CDR3 DNA: TGTGCCAGCAGCGGTGACATTTCCCCCTACAATGAGCAGTTCTTC. This translates into CASSGDISPYNEQFF.

The rearrangement uses TRBV6-6 and TRBJ1-2; D might be TRBD1 (6 bases). Trimming cost V 6 bases and J 4 bases, with 15 bases left between them. This CDR3 has 14 amino acids. Germline-derived CDR1 and CDR2 are MNHNY and SVGAGI (reference sequence). The CDR3 coding sequence is TGTGCCAGCAGACCCCAGGTAGGGGGCTATGGCTACACCTTC. Residues: CASRPQVGGYGYTF.

This rearrangement joins TRBV18 to TRBJ2-1; TRBD2 is a possible D gene (5 bases). This CDR3 comprises 17 residues. Germline assignment: CDR1 KGHSH and CDR2 LQKENI. V was shortened by 3 bases and J by 3 bases, with 18 bases between the two germline ends. The CDR3 DNA follows: TGTGCCAGCTCACCCCTGCCGGGGTACGAGGACTACAATGAGCAGTTCTTC. It codes for CASSPLPGYEDYNEQFF.

As to this clone: A read error is possible here, since a much larger clone lies one base away. The CDR3 loop is CASSLGLAGGPGHLYGQYF. The DNA for the CDR3 is TGTGCCAGCTCACTGGGACTAGCGGGAGGGCCTGGGCACCTTTACGGGCAGTACTTC. The chain links TRBV18 to TRBJ2-7, with 16 bases matching TRBD2. The CDR3 extends over 19 amino acids. Germline values: CDR1 KGHSH, CDR2 LQKENI. Drawing the rest from reference TRBV18 and TRBJ2-7, the complete variable domain is NAGVMQNPRHLVRRRGQEARLRCSPMKGHSHVYWYRQLPEEGLKFMVYLQKENIIDESGMPKERFSAEFPKEGPSILRIQQVVRGDSAAYFCASSLGLAGGPGHLYGQYFGPGTRLTVT.

The CDR3 reads CASSLGQGEDTQYF. CDR3 in DNA: TGCGCCAGCAGCTTAGGACAGGGAGAAGATACGCAGTATTTT. V gene TRBV5-1 combines with J gene TRBJ2-3, with 8 bases aligning to TRBD1. This CDR3 region has 14 residues. After removal of 2 bases from V and 5 bases from J, the junction contained 4 bases not matched to a gene. The germline gives CDR1 SGHRS, CDR2 YFSETQ. The entire variable domain, with the rest obtained from reference TRBV5-1 and TRBJ2-3, is as follows: KAGVTQTPRYLIKTRGQQVTLSCSPISGHRSVSWYQQTPGQGLQFLFEYFSETQRNKGNFPGRFSGRQFSNSRSEMNVSTLELGDSALYLCASSLGQGEDTQYFGPGTRLTVL.

Ten or more counts support this clone. Other DNA sequences from this sample encode an identical CDR3 as well. The rearrangement uses TRBV9 and TRBJ2-3; 8 positions match TRBD2. There are 15 residues in the CDR3. Germline CDR1 is SGDLS and CDR2 is YYNGEE. Germline trimming cut 3 bases from V and 0 bases from J; bases unmatched to any gene: 3. In DNA form, the CDR3 reads TGTGCCAGCAGCGCTACTAGCGGAAGCACAGATACGCAGTATTTT. Protein product: CASSATSGSTDTQYF.

This clone came up a few times. The V call is TRBV6-1, the J call TRBJ2-3; D is unresolved. The CDR3 length is 14 residues. Trimming shortened V by 5 bases and J by 6 bases, and 15 bases separated the two germline ends. CDR1 is MNHNS, CDR2 SASEGT, per germline. The CDR3 sequence is CASSIRHLPDTQYF. Written as DNA, the CDR3 is TGTGCCAGCAGTATTCGACATTTACCCGATACGCAGTATTTT.

This clone was seen a single time. The chain is built from TRBV11-2 and TRBJ1-1; no definite D call. Trimming stripped 2 bases from V and 8 bases from J, with 12 bases between. The CDR3 is made up of 13 amino acids. Germline V gene lookup returns CDR1 SGHAT and CDR2 FQNNGV. The CDR3: CASSLPPASEAFF. Written as DNA, the CDR3 is TGTGCCAGCAGCTTACCCCCGGCCAGCGAAGCTTTCTTT.

The chain carries TRBV28 and TRBJ2-3; the D gene is possibly TRBD1 (6 bases). Germline CDR1 is MDHEN and CDR2 is SYDVKM. V was shortened by 5 bases and J by 4 bases, with 10 bases between the two germline ends. This CDR3 is built from 13 residues. CDR3 loop: CASSVQGADTQYF. In DNA form, the CDR3 reads TGTGCCAGCAGTGTACAGGGAGCAGATACGCAGTATTTT. The whole variable domain, filled in from reference TRBV28 and TRBJ2-3, reads DVKVTQSSRYLVKRTGEKVFLECVQDMDHENMFWYRQDPGLGLRLIYFSYDVKMKEKGDIPEGYSVSREKKERFSLILESASTNQTSMYLCASSVQGADTQYFGPGTRLTVL.

The sample holds a few counts of this clone. This chain joins TRBV19 and TRBJ1-2; D not certain. The V end lost 7 bases, the J end lost 4 bases, and 25 bases lay between the germline ends. Germline CDR1 is LNHDA and CDR2 is SQIVND (reference sequence). The length of the CDR3 is 17 residues. CDR3 nucleotides: TGTGCCAGTACCACCACCCGCCGAGAGTATAACTCCTATGGCTACACCTTC. It yields the protein CASTTTRREYNSYGYTF. The complete variable domain, with remaining parts taken from reference TRBV19 and TRBJ1-2, reads DGGITQSPKYLFRKEGQNVTLSCEQNLNHDAMYWYRQDPGQGLRLIYYSQIVNDFQKGDIAEGYSVSREKKESFPLTVTSAQKNPTAFYLCASTTTRREYNSYGYTFGSGTRLTVV.

The rearrangement joins TRBV5-4 to TRBJ1-3; 7 positions agree with TRBD1. V shed 4 bases, J shed 0 bases, and the junction held 7 bases outside the gene matches. Germline V CDR1 and CDR2: SGHNT, YYREEE (reference sequence). CDR3 length: 16 residues. In DNA, the CDR3 is TGTGCCAGCAGCACCGGACAGGCACGCTCTGGAAACACCATATATTTT. Encoded protein: CASSTGQARSGNTIYF.

The chain links TRBV4-1 to TRBJ2-5, with D unresolved. Germline loops: CDR1 MGHRA, CDR2 YSYEKL. This CDR3 contains 14 residues. The germline V and J ends were trimmed by 1 base and 5 bases, with 11 bases remaining between them. In DNA form, the CDR3 reads TGCGCCAGCAGCCAAGGGACCCGAAGGGAGACCCAGTACTTC. Amino acids: CASSQGTRRETQYF.

This clone appeared a few times. The rearrangement uses TRBV11-2 and TRBJ2-2; TRBD1 matches at 7 bases. Germline assignment: CDR1 SGHAT and CDR2 FQNNGV. Trimming took 4 bases from V and 3 from J; bases not matched to a gene: 5. The CDR3 totals 15 residues. The CDR3 DNA reads as TGTGCCAGCAGCTATACACAGGGGTACACCGGGGAGCTGTTTTTT. Its translation is CASSYTQGYTGELFF. The full variable domain, in which reference TRBV11-2 and TRBJ2-2 provide the parts outside the CDR3, is EAGVAQSPRYKIIEKRQSVAFWCNPISGHATLYWYQQILGQGPKLLIQFQNNGVVDDSQLPKDRFSAERLKGVDSTLKIQPAKLEDSAVYLCASSYTQGYTGELFFGEGSRLTVL.

This chain joins TRBV6-1 and TRBJ2-7; TRBD2 is a possible D gene (5 bases). Trimming cost V 3 bases and J 2 bases, with 14 bases left between them. The CDR3 has 15 residues. Germline V gene data show CDR1 as MNHNS and CDR2 as SASEGT. The CDR3 is CASSDSRGLTYEQYF. The CDR3 coding sequence is TGTGCCAGCAGTGATTCCCGAGGGCTCACCTACGAGCAGTACTTC.